This TCR beta chain was observed in a study of T cells in Graves' hyperthyroidism and ophthalmopathy. This clonotype was seen at least ten times. Using RNA transcripts as the source, TCR beta CDR3 regions were amplified. During a first-round RT-PCR of the TCR CDR3, the HTBI primer set was used. TCRdb re-called the multiplex PCR reads with MiXCR, one entry per CDR3 protein. This table has approximately 510,000 distinct CDR3 sequences, around 20% appearing once. This CDR3 comprises 18 residues. Trimming at V came to 5 bases and at J to 7 bases, leaving 19 bases not matched to a gene. The J gene is TRBJ2-5, the V gene TRBV12-3 or TRBV12-4; TRBD1 aligns across 10 bases. The source of this sequence is a man aged 18 to 29 with Graves' hyperthyroidism. Source material: blood. The CDR3 coding sequence is TGTGCCAGCAGTCCCATCGGCCCCGGGACAGGGGCCAACGGGACCCAGTACTTC. It translates to CASSPIGPGTGANGTQYF.